These 10 T cell receptor beta chains share one sample of origin, sequenced in a study of naive CD8 T cells in extremely preterm neonates. TCRdb keeps only in-frame clones here, not all; method: immunoSEQ multiplex PCR. The sample records 7,000 to 9,000 clones, roughly 98% being singletons. Sequences were obtained from naive CD8+ T cells from blood. The receptor set was obtained from a human donor in good health.

The chain recombines TRBV28 with TRBJ1-2; TRBD1 might be the D (6 bases). CDR1 and CDR2 from the germline V gene are MDHEN and SYDVKM. Trimming removed 3 bases from V and 4 bases from J, with 18 bases in between. The CDR3 loop spans 16 amino acids. CDR3 region: CASSFPGGGGSYGYTF. DNA of the CDR3: TGTGCCAGCAGTTTTCCTGGGGGGGGCGGATCCTATGGCTACACCTTC.

The chain employs TRBV7-9 and TRBJ1-1; 8 bases are a match to TRBD1. The V segment lost 5 bases and the J segment 5 bases; nucleotides outside the gene matches: 7. CDR3 length: 14 amino acids. Germline V gene sequence: CDR1 SEHNR, CDR2 FQNEAQ (reference sequence). The chain's CDR3 is CASSKTGDRTEAFF. The CDR3 nucleotides read TGTGCCAGCAGCAAGACAGGGGATAGGACTGAAGCTTTCTTT.

This clone has only one observation. The J gene is TRBJ1-1, the V gene TRBV6-1; D ambiguous. The CDR3 is made up of 15 amino acids. V gave up 2 bases and J gave up 1 base, with 11 bases separating them. Germline CDR1 is MNHNS and CDR2 is SASEGT. The CDR3 reads CASSELMPGNTEAFF. The CDR3 region has the DNA TGTGCCAGCAGTGAATTGATGCCCGGGAACACTGAAGCTTTCTTT.

This chain uses TRBV10-3 with TRBJ1-1, with TRBD1 matching over 7 bases. The CDR3 is 14 residues long. Germline CDR1 reads ENHRY; CDR2 reads SYGVKD. V was pared by 8 bases and J by 5 bases, with 11 bases of the junction left unmatched. CDR3 region: CAIRKETGRTEAFF. The CDR3 DNA follows: TGTGCCATCCGTAAGGAGACAGGGAGAACTGAAGCTTTCTTT.

This chain uses TRBV6-5 with TRBJ1-3; D gene unclear. CDR3 length: 14 residues. V was pared by 2 bases and J by 4 bases, with 9 bases between. Germline CDR1 MNHEY, CDR2 SVGAGI. CDR3 sequence: CASSYTRGGNTIYF. The CDR3 DNA is TGTGCCAGCAGTTACACCCGAGGAGGAAACACCATATATTTT.

CDR3 bases: TGTGCCAGCAGTTACCGGGCGGGGGGGACCGGGGAGCTGTTTTTT. It encodes CASSYRAGGTGELFF. This chain joins TRBV6-5 and TRBJ2-2; 9 nucleotides align to TRBD2. This CDR3 has 15 amino acids. Germline assignment: CDR1 MNHEY and CDR2 SVGAGI. V lost 2 bases to trimming and J lost 5 bases; unmatched junction nucleotides: 3.

J is TRBJ1-6 and V is TRBV10-3; TRBD1 aligns across 11 bases. The CDR3 is 15 residues long. Germline CDR1 and CDR2: ENHRY and SYGVKD. The ends lost 10 bases at V and 9 bases at J; junction bases unmatched: 11. CDR3: CATGPEGQGGSPLHF. The CDR3, as DNA: TGTGCCACCGGACCTGAGGGACAGGGGGGTTCACCCCTCCACTTT.

Comments on this clone: One end of the junction varies from germline; a read error may be responsible. The chain carries TRBV9 and TRBJ2-1; D remains ambiguous. The CDR3 consists of 16 residues. Germline V gives CDR1 SGDLS, CDR2 YYNGEE. CDR3 loop: CASSSSGVSVGNEQLF. CDR3 bases: TGTGCCAGCAGCTCCTCCGGAGTATCTGTCGGCAATGAGCAGCTCTTC. The whole variable domain, filled in from reference TRBV9 and TRBJ2-1, reads DSGVTQTPKHLITATGQRVTLRCSPRSGDLSVYWYQQSLDQGLQFLIQYYNGEERAKGNILERFSAQQFPDLHSELNLSSLELGDSALYFCASSSSGVSVGNEQLFGPGTRLTVL.

The chain has TRBV15 and TRBJ2-7; weak D call: TRBD1 (5 bases). The CDR3 loop spans 12 amino acids. The ends were cut back, 8 bases at V and 5 bases at J, with 13 bases in the middle. CDR1 LNHNV and CDR2 YYDKDF come from the germline V gene (reference sequence). The CDR3 coding sequence is TGTGCCACCGAAGGACAACCCCACGAGCAGTACTTC. Amino acids: CATEGQPHEQYF.

CDR3 sequence reads: CASSGPGQNYNEQFF. The CDR3 bases are TGTGCCAGCAGCGGACCGGGACAGAATTACAATGAGCAGTTCTTC. V is TRBV7-9 and J is TRBJ2-1, with TRBD1 identical over 7 bases. V lost 5 bases to trimming and J lost 4 bases; unmatched junction nucleotides: 8. Germline V gives CDR1 SEHNR, CDR2 FQNEAQ (reference sequence). This CDR3 comprises 15 residues. Combining the CDR3 with reference TRBV7-9 and TRBJ2-1 gives the whole variable domain DTGVSQNPRHKITKRGQNVTFRCDPISEHNRLYWYRQTLGQGPEFLTYFQNEAQLEKSRLLSDRFSAERPKGSFSTLEIQRTEQGDSAMYLCASSGPGQNYNEQFFGPGTRLTVL.